The rows below give T cell receptor beta chains drawn from one sample of a study of blood T cell repertoires in COVID-19. The method was immunoSEQ multiplex PCR; TCRdb's version includes in-frame clones alone and lacks a portion of them. The data show approximately 160,000 clones, 76% seen once. Sequenced sample: peripheral blood. The receptors here all came from an elderly woman with acute or convalescent COVID-19. Each CDR3 is given with its conserved first and last residue. D genes are given only for firm matches. Some rows mark clone size as missing; the rest say once, few, many or name a class of expanded clone.

v_gene,len,j_gene,d_gene,abundance,CDR3nt,CDR3aa
TRBV19,15,TRBJ2-5,TRBD1,.,TGTGCCAGTAGTAGATTAGGGACAGGGGGGGAGACCCAGTACTTC,CASSRLGTGGETQYF
TRBV29-1,13,TRBJ1-5,.,few,TGCAGCGTTGAATTCAGTTCTTCCCGGGCCCAGCATTTT,CSVEFSSSRAQHF
TRBV5-6,12,TRBJ1-2,.,.,TGTGCCAGCAGCTTGGTAACAGGGGGCTACACCTTC,CASSLVTGGYTF
TRBV5-4,13,TRBJ1-2,.,.,TGTGCCAGCAGCGTGGACAGCGGGTATGGCTACACCTTC,CASSVDSGYGYTF
TRBV9,15,TRBJ2-1,TRBD2,.,TGTGCCAGCAGCGTAGGTTCGGGACTATCAAATGAGCAGTTCTTC,CASSVGSGLSNEQFF
TRBV18,12,TRBJ1-2,.,once,TGTGCCAGCTCACCTGACACGTTTGGCTACACCTTC,CASSPDTFGYTF
TRBV3-1/TRBV3-2,13,TRBJ2-7,.,.,TGTGCCAGCAGCCACGGACAGAGCTACGAGCAGTACTTC,CASSHGQSYEQYF
TRBV4-2,17,TRBJ1-2,TRBD1,.,TGTGCCAGCAGCCAAGATCTTAGGACAGGGGGCCCTTATGGCTACACCTTC,CASSQDLRTGGPYGYTF
TRBV5-1,16,TRBJ2-1,TRBD2,.,TGCGCCAGCAGCTTGGTAGGCGGGAGGGCCGTCAATGAGCAGTTCTTC,CASSLVGGRAVNEQFF
TRBV2,14,TRBJ1-1,.,.,TGTGCCACCTCAGGAGAGGGCTGGGGCACTGAAGCTTTCTTT,CATSGEGWGTEAFF
TRBV4-2,16,TRBJ2-1,.,.,TGTGCCAGCGGCCCGAATGACGGGGGGCCCTACAATGAGCAGTTCTTC,CASGPNDGGPYNEQFF
TRBV5-1,17,TRBJ1-2,TRBD1,.,TGCGCCAGCAGCTTGGCGGACCGGGACAGGGCCGTGAATGGCTACACCTTC,CASSLADRDRAVNGYTF
TRBV19,15,TRBJ1-5,.,.,TGTGCCAGTCAGGGTTTGTCTATTGGCAATCAGCCCCAGCATTTT,CASQGLSIGNQPQHF
TRBV18,16,TRBJ1-4,TRBD1,.,TGTGCCAGCTCACCACCCGGGACAGGGCTTAATGAAAAACTGTTTTTT,CASSPPGTGLNEKLFF
TRBV7-2,15,TRBJ2-6,.,.,TGTGCCAGCAGCTTTAGTCTCTCTGGGGCCAACGTCCTGACTTTC,CASSFSLSGANVLTF
TRBV5-1,15,TRBJ2-7,TRBD1,.,TGCGCCAGCAGCTCAAACGGACAGGGCTCCTACGAGCAGTACTTC,CASSSNGQGSYEQYF
TRBV3-1/TRBV3-2,15,TRBJ1-3,.,.,TGTGCCAGCAGCCCCCATGGCCGAGGGATCAACACCATATATTTT,CASSPHGRGINTIYF
TRBV18,14,TRBJ1-2,TRBD1,.,TGTGCCAGCTCACTCGGACAGGGAGTGGTTGGCTACACCTTC,CASSLGQGVVGYTF
TRBV9,16,TRBJ1-4,TRBD1,.,TGTGCCAGCAGCGGCCATGGGACAGCTGTTAATGAAAAACTGTTTTTT,CASSGHGTAVNEKLFF
TRBV15,17,TRBJ1-1,.,.,TGTGCCACCAGCAGTACCCGACTGGGGGGGGCGAACACTGAAGCTTTCTTT,CATSSTRLGGANTEAFF
TRBV7-2,16,TRBJ2-2,TRBD2,.,TGTGCCAGCAGCTTACAGGCGGGGGCGAACACCGGGGAGCTGTTTTTT,CASSLQAGANTGELFF
TRBV2,15,TRBJ1-6,TRBD1,.,TGTGCCAGCAGGTCGACCGACAGGGCCTATTCACCCCTCCACTTT,CASRSTDRAYSPLHF
TRBV7-2,16,TRBJ1-6,.,.,TGTGCCAGCAGCTTAATCGGGGGGGATAATAATTCACCCCTCCACTTT,CASSLIGGDNNSPLHF
TRBV15,16,TRBJ1-3,TRBD1,.,TGTGCCACCAGCGGGGGACAGGGGAAAACTGGAAACACCATATATTTT,CATSGGQGKTGNTIYF
TRBV9,14,TRBJ1-1,.,few,TGTGCCAGCAGCGTTGGGGCGATGAACACTGAAGCTTTCTTT,CASSVGAMNTEAFF
TRBV9,13,TRBJ1-6,.,once,TGTGCCAGCAGCGTAACGGATAATTCACCCCTCCACTTT,CASSVTDNSPLHF
TRBV5-8,15,TRBJ2-2,TRBD1,.,TGTGCCAGCAGCCACAGACAGGGGATTCCCCTGGAGCTGTTTTTT,CASSHRQGIPLELFF
TRBV19,15,TRBJ2-6,TRBD1,.,TGTGCCAGTAGTACAGGGGGAGCTGGGGCCAACGTCCTGACTTTC,CASSTGGAGANVLTF
TRBV3-1/TRBV3-2,15,TRBJ2-1,.,.,TGTGCCAGCAGCCAAGATCCGTTGGGCGGGGATGAGCAGTTCTTC,CASSQDPLGGDEQFF
TRBV7-2,15,TRBJ2-1,TRBD2,.,TGTGCCAGCAGCGTTAGCGGGGCCTTTGGCAATGAGCAGTTCTTC,CASSVSGAFGNEQFF
TRBV2,15,TRBJ2-5,TRBD2,.,TGTGCCAGCAAAAGAAAACTAGCGGTGGGAGAGACCCAGTACTTC,CASKRKLAVGETQYF
TRBV2,15,TRBJ2-1,TRBD2,once,TGTGCCAGCAGGGGGGGAGGGGCGCGAGGGAATGAGCAGTTCTTC,CASRGGGARGNEQFF
TRBV27,15,TRBJ1-5,TRBD1,.,TGTGCCAGCAGTGCCCTGACAGGGGGAGGACAGCCCCAGCATTTT,CASSALTGGGQPQHF
TRBV5-1,14,TRBJ1-1,.,.,TGCGCCAGCAGCTCCTCGGGGGGCCCCACTGAAGCTTTCTTT,CASSSSGGPTEAFF
TRBV27,16,TRBJ2-1,TRBD2,.,TGTGCCAGCAGTTCAAGACTAGCAGAGTCCTACAATGAGCAGTTCTTC,CASSSRLAESYNEQFF
TRBV9,14,TRBJ1-1,.,.,TGTGCCAGCAGCGGACCCATAAGTCGGGCTGAAGCTTTCTTT,CASSGPISRAEAFF
TRBV7-6,16,TRBJ2-1,.,.,TGTGCCAGCAGCTTAGATCGAGGCGGGAAGGAGTTTGAGCAGTTCTTC,CASSLDRGGKEFEQFF
TRBV3-1/TRBV3-2,16,TRBJ1-3,.,.,TGTGCCAGCAGCCAATGGACCGGGGACTCTGGAAACACCATATATTTT,CASSQWTGDSGNTIYF
TRBV7-9,18,TRBJ1-4,.,few,TGTGCCAGCAGCTTAGTAGTAATACCCCAGGGTCTTAATGAAAAACTGTTTTTT,CASSLVVIPQGLNEKLFF
TRBV11-3,17,TRBJ2-1,TRBD2,.,TGTGCCAGCAGCGCCCGGACTAGCGGGGGGGCTAAGAATGAGCAGTTCTTC,CASSARTSGGAKNEQFF
TRBV12-3/TRBV12-4,13,TRBJ2-3,.,.,TGTGCCAGCAGTTTACACAGGGCCAGAGAGCAGTATTTT,CASSLHRAREQYF
TRBV4-2,18,TRBJ2-3,TRBD2,.,TGTGCCAGCAGCCAAGTGACACGCGGGAGTGCAAACACAGATACGCAGTATTTT,CASSQVTRGSANTDTQYF
TRBV19,11,TRBJ2-5,.,.,TGTGCCAGTAGTACGAGAGAGACCCAGTACTTC,CASSTRETQYF
TRBV30,13,TRBJ2-1,.,.,TGTGCCTGGAGTGCCTGGCCGGGTAATGAGCAGTTCTTC,CAWSAWPGNEQFF
TRBV7-8,12,TRBJ1-2,.,.,TGTGCCAGCAGCTTAGATCCAAATGGCTACACCTTC,CASSLDPNGYTF
TRBV9,16,TRBJ1-6,.,.,TGTGCCAGCAGCGCCCCCTTAGGGGAGGTGAATTCACCCCTCCACTTT,CASSAPLGEVNSPLHF
TRBV5-1,15,TRBJ2-7,.,.,TGCGCCAGCAGCCCGGAGGGGGCCCGGGCTGCCGAGCAGTACTTC,CASSPEGARAAEQYF
TRBV19,12,TRBJ2-1,TRBD2,few,TGTGCCAGTAGTACCAGACTAGCGGAGCAGTTCTTC,CASSTRLAEQFF
TRBV6-5,15,TRBJ1-4,.,.,TGTGCCAGCCGTCGTGGGGCGGCAACTAATGAAAAACTGTTTTTT,CASRRGAATNEKLFF
TRBV7-6,20,TRBJ2-6,TRBD1,.,TGTGCCAGCAGCTTGACATGGAAGGACAGGGGCCCCTCTGGGGCCAACGTCCTGACTTTC,CASSLTWKDRGPSGANVLTF
TRBV3-1/TRBV3-2,14,TRBJ1-1,.,.,TGTGCCAGCGGGGGGAGCTTGGGGGACACTGAAGCTTTCTTT,CASGGSLGDTEAFF
TRBV15,17,TRBJ1-2,TRBD1,.,TGTGCCACCAGCAGAGAAAGGACAGGGGCTTTTAACTATGGCTACACCTTC,CATSRERTGAFNYGYTF
TRBV5-1,17,TRBJ2-1,TRBD2,few,TGCGCCAGCAGCCCCATACTGGGACTAGCGGGGTACAATGAGCAGTTCTTC,CASSPILGLAGYNEQFF
TRBV29-1,15,TRBJ2-2,.,.,TGCAGCGTTGAACTAGCACAAGACAACACCGGGGAGCTGTTTTTT,CSVELAQDNTGELFF
TRBV6-5,14,TRBJ1-1,.,once,TGTGCCAGCAGTTATACGTTCTCGAGCACTGAAGCTTTCTTT,CASSYTFSSTEAFF
TRBV5-1,15,TRBJ2-2,.,.,TGCGCCAGCAGCCCGACAGTATCTACCACCGGGGAGCTGTTTTTT,CASSPTVSTTGELFF
TRBV7-9,11,TRBJ2-1,.,once,TGTGCCAGCAGCTTAAAAGCGGATCAGTTCTTC,CASSLKADQFF